This T cell receptor (beta chain) was captured in a study of early T cells in non-severe SARS-CoV-2 infection. Study-wide context: Whole-blood bulk RNA, unsorted, was sequenced, and chains were unpaired.

This CDR3 region has 21 residues. Attachment of unique molecular identifiers was made to individual cDNA molecules. Each CDR3 protein is one row after TCRdb ran MiXCR on the 5' RACE reads. In the table there are around 100,000 distinct CDR3 sequences, approximately 17% of which are singletons. Sequencing was done on a sample of whole blood. This TCR was recovered from an adult who was a healthcare worker with PCR-confirmed SARS-CoV-2 infection or an uninfected control (not recorded which). The chain couples TRBV12-2 to TRBJ2-7; the listed D gene, TRBD1, was not tested against the DNA. TRBV12-2 is a pseudogene segment. This CDR3 is CASRSSASGTGAPAGEYEQYF. The CDR3 DNA is TGTGCAAGTCGCTCCTCAGCCTCCGGGACAGGGGCCCCAGCGGGGGAGTACGAGCAGTACTTC.